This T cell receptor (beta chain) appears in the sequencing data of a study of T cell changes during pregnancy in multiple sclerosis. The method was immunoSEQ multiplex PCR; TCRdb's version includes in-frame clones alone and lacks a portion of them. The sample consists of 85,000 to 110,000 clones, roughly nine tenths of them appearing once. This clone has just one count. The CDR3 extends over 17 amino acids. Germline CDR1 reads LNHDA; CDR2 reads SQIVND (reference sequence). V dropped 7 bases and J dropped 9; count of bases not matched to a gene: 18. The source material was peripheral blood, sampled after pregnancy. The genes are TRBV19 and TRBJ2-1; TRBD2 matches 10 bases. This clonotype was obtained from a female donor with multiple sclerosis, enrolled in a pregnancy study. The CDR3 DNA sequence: TGTGCCAGTAAGGGCCTAGCGGGAGCCAGTAGGGGCAGTGAGCAGTTCTTC. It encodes CASKGLAGASRGSEQFF.